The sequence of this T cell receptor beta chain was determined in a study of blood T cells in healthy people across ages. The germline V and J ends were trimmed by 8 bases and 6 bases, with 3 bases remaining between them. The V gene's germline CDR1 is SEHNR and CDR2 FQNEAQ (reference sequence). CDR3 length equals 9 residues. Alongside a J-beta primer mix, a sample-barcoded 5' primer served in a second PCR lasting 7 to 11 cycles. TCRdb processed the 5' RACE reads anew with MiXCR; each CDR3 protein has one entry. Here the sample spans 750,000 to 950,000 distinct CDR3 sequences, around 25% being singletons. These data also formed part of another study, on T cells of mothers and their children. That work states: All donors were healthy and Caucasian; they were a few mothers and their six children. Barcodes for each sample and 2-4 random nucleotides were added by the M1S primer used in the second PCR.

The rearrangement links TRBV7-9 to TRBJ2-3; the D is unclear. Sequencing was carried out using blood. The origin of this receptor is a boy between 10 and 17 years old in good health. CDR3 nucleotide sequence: TGTGCCAGCGAGGATACGCAGTATTTT. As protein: CASEDTQYF.